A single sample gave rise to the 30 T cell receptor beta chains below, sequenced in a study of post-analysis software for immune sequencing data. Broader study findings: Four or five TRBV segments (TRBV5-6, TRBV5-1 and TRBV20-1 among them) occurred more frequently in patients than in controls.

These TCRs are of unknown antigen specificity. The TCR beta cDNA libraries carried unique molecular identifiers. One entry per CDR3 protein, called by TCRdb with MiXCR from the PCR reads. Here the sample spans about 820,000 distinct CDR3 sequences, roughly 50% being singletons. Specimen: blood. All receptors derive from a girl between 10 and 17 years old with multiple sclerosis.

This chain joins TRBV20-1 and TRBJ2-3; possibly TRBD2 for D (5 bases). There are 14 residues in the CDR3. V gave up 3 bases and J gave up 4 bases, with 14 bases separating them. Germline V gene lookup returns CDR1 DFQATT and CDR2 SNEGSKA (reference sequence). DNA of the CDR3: TGCAGTGCTAGCCGGCCATTGAGGGCAGATACGCAGTATTTT. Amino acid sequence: CSASRPLRADTQYF.

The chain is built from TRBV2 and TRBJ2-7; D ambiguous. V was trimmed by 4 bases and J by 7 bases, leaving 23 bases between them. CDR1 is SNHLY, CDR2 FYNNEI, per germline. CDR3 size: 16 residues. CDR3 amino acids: CASSVRRVGSYNEQYF. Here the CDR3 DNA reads TGTGCCAGCAGTGTACGTCGGGTGGGGTCCTACAATGAGCAGTACTTC.

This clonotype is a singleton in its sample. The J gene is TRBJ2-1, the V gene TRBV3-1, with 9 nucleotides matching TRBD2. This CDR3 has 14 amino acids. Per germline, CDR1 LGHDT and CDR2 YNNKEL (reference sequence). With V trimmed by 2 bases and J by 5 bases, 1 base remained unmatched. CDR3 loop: CASSQRGGDNEQFF. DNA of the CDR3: TGTGCCAGCAGCCAACGCGGGGGGGACAATGAGCAGTTCTTC.

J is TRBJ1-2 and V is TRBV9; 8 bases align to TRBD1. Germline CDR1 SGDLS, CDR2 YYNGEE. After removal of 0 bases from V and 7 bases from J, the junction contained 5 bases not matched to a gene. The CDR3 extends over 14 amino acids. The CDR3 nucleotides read TGTGCCAGCAGCGTAGGCCAGGGGGCGGGTGGCTACACCTTC. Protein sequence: CASSVGQGAGGYTF.

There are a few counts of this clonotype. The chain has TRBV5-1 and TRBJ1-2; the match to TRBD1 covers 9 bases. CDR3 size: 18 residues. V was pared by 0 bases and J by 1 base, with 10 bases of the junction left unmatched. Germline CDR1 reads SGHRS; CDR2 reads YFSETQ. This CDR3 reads CASSLDPAYRGLNYGYTF. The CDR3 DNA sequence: TGCGCCAGCAGCTTGGACCCGGCCTACAGGGGGCTTAACTATGGCTACACCTTC.

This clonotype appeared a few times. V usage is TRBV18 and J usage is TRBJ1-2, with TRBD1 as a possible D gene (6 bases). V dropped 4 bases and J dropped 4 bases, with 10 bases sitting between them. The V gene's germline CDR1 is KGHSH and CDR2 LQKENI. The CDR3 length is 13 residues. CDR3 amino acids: CASSQQGSYGYTF. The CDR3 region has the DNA TGTGCCAGCTCACAACAGGGCAGCTATGGCTACACCTTC.

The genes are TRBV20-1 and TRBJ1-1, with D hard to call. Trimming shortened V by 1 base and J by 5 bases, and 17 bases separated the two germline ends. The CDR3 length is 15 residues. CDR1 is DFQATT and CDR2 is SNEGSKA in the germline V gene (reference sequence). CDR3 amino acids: CSARGGRPLGTEAFF. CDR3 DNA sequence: TGCAGTGCTAGAGGAGGCAGGCCTCTGGGAACTGAAGCTTTCTTT.

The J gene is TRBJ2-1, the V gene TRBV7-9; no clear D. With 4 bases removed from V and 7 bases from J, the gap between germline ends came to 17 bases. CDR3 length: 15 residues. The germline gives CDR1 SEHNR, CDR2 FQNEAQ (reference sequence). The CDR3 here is CASSSPGGRQNEQFF. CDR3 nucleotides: TGTGCCAGCAGCTCCCCAGGTGGACGGCAGAATGAGCAGTTCTTC.

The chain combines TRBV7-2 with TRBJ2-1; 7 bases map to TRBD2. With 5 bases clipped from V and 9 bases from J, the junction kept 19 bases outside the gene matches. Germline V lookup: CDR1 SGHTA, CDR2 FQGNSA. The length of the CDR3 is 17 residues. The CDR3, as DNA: TGTGCCAGCAGCCACGCCGGTTCCGGGAGGCACGTGGGTGAGCAGTTCTTC. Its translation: CASSHAGSGRHVGEQFF. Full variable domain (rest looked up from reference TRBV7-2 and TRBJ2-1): GAGVSQSPSNKVTEKGKDVELRCDPISGHTALYWYRQSLGQGLEFLIYFQGNSAPDKSGLPSDRFSAERTGGSVSTLTIQRTQQEDSAVYLCASSHAGSGRHVGEQFFGPGTRLTVL.

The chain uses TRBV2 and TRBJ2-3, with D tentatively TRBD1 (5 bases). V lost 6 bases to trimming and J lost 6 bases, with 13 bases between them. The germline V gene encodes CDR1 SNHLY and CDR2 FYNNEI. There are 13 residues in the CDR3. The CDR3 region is CASRPGSADTQYF. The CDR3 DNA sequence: TGTGCCAGCAGACCAGGGTCTGCGGATACGCAGTATTTT.

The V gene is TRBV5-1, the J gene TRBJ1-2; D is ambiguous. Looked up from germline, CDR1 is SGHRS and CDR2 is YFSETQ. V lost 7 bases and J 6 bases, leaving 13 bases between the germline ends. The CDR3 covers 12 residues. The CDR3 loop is CASSNSGDGYTF. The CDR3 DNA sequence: TGCGCCAGCTCAAACTCTGGTGATGGCTACACCTTC.

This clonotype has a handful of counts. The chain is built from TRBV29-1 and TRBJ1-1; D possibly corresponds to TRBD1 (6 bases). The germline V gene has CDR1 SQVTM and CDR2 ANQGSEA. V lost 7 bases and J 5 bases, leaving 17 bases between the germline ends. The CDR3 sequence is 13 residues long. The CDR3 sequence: CSGQLGGSTEAFF. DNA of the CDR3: TGCAGCGGGCAACTGGGGGGCTCGACTGAAGCTTTCTTT.

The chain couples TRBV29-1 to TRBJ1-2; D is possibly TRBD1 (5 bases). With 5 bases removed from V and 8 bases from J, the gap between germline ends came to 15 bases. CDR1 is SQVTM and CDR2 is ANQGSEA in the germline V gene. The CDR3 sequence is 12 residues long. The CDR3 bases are TGCAGCGTTTGGGCAGGGCCTCGCGGCTACACCTTC. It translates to CSVWAGPRGYTF.

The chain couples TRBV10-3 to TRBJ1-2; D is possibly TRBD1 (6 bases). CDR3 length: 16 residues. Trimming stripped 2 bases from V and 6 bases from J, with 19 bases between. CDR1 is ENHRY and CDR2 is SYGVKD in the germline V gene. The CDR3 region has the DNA TGTGCCATCAGTGAGCGGACAGCGAGCCGGGGAGATGGCTACACCTTC. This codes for CAISERTASRGDGYTF.

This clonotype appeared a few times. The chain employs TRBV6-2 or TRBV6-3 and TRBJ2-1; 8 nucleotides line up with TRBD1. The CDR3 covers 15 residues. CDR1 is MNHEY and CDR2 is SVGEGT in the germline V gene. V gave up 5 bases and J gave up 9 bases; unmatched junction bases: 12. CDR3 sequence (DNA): TGTGCCAGCAGTCCCCGAGAGGCAGGGGGCTTTGAGCAGTTCTTC. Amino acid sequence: CASSPREAGGFEQFF.

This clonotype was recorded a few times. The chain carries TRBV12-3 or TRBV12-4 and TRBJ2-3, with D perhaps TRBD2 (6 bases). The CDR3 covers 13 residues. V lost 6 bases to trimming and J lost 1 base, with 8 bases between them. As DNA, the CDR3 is TGTGCCAGCAGGGGGACTGGCACAGATACGCAGTATTTT. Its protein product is CASRGTGTDTQYF.

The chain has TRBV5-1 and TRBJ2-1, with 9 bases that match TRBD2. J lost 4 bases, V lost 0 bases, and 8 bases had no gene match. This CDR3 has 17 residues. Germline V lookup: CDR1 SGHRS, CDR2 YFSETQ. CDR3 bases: TGCGCCAGCAGCTTGGACGTAGCGGGGGAGGGGTACAATGAGCAGTTCTTC. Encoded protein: CASSLDVAGEGYNEQFF.

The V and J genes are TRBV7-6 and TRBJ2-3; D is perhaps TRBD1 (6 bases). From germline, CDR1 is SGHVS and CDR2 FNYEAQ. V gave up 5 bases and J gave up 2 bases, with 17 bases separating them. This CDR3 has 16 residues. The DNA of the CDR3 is TGTGCCAGCAGCCTACTGACAGGCCGCCCCACAGATACGCAGTATTTT. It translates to CASSLLTGRPTDTQYF.

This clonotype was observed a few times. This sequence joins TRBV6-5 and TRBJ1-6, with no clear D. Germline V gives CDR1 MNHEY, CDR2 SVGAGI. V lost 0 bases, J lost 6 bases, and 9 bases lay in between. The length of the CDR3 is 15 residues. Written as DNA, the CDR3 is TGTGCCAGCAGTTACTCCGGGAAGGGTAATTCACCCCTCCACTTT. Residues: CASSYSGKGNSPLHF.

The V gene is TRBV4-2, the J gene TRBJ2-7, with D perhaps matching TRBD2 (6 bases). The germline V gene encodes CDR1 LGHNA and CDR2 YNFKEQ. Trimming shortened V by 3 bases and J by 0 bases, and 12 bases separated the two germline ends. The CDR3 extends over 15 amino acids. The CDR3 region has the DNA TGTGCCAGCAGCCAGGGGAGGACTCTCTCCTACGAGCAGTACTTC. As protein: CASSQGRTLSYEQYF.

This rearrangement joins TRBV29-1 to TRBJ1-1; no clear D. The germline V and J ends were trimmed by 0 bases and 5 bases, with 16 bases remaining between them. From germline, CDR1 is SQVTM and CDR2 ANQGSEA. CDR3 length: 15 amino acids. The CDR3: CSVEDLGGGWTEAFF. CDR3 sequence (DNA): TGCAGCGTTGAAGATCTCGGAGGTGGATGGACTGAAGCTTTCTTT.

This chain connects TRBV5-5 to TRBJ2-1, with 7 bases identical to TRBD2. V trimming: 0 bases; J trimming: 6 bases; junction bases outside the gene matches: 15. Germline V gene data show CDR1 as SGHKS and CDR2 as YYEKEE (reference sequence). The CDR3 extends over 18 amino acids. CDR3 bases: TGTGCCAGCAGCTTGGCCCTCTTGGGCGGGAGTGGGTTCAATGAGCAGTTCTTC. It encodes CASSLALLGGSGFNEQFF. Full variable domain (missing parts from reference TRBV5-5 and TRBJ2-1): DAGVTQSPTHLIKTRGQQVTLRCSPISGHKSVSWYQQVLGQGPQFIFQYYEKEERGRGNFPDRFSARQFPNYSSELNVNALLLGDSALYLCASSLALLGGSGFNEQFFGPGTRLTVL.

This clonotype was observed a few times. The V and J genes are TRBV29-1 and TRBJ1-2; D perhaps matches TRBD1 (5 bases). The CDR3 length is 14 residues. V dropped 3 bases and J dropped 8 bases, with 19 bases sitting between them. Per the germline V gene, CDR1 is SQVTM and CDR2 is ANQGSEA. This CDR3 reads CSVDLMGGGGGYTF. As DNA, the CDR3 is TGCAGCGTTGACCTTATGGGGGGTGGCGGCGGCTACACCTTC.

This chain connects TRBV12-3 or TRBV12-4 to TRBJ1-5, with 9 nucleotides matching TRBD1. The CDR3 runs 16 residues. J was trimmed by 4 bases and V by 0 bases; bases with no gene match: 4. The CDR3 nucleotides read TGTGCCAGCAGTTTAGCCGGGACAGGGTCGAATCAGCCCCAGCATTTT. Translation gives CASSLAGTGSNQPQHF.

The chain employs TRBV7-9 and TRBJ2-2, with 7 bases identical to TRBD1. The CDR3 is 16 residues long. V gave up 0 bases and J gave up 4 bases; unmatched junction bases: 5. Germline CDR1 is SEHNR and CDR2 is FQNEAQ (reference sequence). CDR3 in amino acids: CASSLAPTGATGELFF. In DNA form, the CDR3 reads TGTGCCAGCAGCTTAGCGCCTACAGGGGCCACCGGGGAGCTGTTTTTT.

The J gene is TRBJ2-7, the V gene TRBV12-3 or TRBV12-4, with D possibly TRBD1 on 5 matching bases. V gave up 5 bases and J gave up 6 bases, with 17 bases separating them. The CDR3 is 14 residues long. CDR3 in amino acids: CASSATVSAREQYF. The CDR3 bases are TGTGCCAGCAGTGCGACAGTGTCAGCACGCGAGCAGTACTTC.

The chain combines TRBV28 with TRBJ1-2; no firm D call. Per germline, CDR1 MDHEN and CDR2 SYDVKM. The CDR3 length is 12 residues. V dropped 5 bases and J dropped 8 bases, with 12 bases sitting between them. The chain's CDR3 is CASSLTFLGYTF. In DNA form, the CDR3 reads TGTGCCAGCAGTCTAACTTTCTTGGGCTACACCTTC.

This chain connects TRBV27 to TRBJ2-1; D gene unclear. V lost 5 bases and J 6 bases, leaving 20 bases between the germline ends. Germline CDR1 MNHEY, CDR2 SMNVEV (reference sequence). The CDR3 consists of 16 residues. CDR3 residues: CASSLRSRLIGNEQFF. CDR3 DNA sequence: TGTGCCAGCAGTCTCCGGTCGCGGTTGATCGGCAATGAGCAGTTCTTC.

The chain's CDR3 is CASSPGQGTLLHQPQHF. DNA of the CDR3: TGTGCCAGCTCACCGGGACAGGGTACCCTTTTGCATCAGCCCCAGCATTTT. This chain links TRBV18 with TRBJ1-5; 9 positions match TRBD1. Per the germline V gene, CDR1 is KGHSH and CDR2 is LQKENI. Trimming took 3 bases from V and 5 from J; bases not matched to a gene: 11. The CDR3 runs to 17 residues.

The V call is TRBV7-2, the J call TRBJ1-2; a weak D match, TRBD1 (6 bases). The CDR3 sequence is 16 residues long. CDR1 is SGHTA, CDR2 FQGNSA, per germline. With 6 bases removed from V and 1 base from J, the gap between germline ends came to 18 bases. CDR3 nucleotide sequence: TGTGCCAGCAGACCCGCCTGGGGGCGCGGTAACTATGGCTACACCTTC. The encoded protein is CASRPAWGRGNYGYTF.